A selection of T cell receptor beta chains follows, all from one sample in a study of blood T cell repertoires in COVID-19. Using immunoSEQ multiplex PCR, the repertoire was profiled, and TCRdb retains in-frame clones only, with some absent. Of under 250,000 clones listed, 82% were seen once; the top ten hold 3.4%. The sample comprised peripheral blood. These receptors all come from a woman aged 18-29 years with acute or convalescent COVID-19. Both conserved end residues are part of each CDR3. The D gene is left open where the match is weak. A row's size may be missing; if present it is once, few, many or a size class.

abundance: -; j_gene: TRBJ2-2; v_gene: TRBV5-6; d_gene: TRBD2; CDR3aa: CASRLLAGPPGELFF; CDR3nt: TGTGCCAGCAGGTTACTAGCGGGTCCCCCCGGGGAGCTGTTTTTT
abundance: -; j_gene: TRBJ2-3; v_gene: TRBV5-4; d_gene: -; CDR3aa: CASSLVGAGTDTQYF; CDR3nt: TGTGCCAGCAGCTTGGTAGGGGCAGGCACAGATACGCAGTATTTT
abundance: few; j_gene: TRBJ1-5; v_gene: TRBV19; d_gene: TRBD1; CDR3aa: CASSYDRASNQPQHF; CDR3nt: TGTGCCAGTAGTTATGACAGGGCTAGCAATCAGCCCCAGCATTTT
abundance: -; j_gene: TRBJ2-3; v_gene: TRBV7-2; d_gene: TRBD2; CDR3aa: CASTLGLAGDTQYF; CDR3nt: TGTGCCAGCACCTTGGGACTAGCGGGAGATACGCAGTATTTT
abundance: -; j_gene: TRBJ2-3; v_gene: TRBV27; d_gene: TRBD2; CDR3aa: CASSSIGRAGTDTQYF; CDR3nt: TGTGCCAGCAGTTCCATCGGGAGGGCCGGCACAGATACGCAGTATTTT
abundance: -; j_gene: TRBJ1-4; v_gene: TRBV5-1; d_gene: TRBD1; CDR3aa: CASSSRTGFGEKLFF; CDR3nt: TGCGCCAGCAGCAGCCGGACAGGGTTCGGGGAAAAACTGTTTTTT
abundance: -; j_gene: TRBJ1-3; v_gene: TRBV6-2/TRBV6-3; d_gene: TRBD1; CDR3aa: CASSPSGQVGNTIYF; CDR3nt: TGTGCCAGCAGCCCCTCGGGACAGGTTGGAAACACCATATATTTT
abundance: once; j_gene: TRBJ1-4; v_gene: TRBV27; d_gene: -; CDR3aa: CASSPLGRTNEKLFF; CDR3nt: TGTGCCAGCAGTCCGCTCGGGAGAACTAATGAAAAACTGTTTTTT
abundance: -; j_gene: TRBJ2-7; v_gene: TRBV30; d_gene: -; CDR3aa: CAWDDYKTPYEQYF; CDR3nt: TGTGCCTGGGATGACTACAAAACCCCCTACGAGCAGTACTTC
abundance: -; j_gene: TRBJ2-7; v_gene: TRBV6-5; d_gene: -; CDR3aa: CASSYSKGGNYEQYF; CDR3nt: TGTGCCAGCAGTTACTCGAAGGGGGGGAACTACGAGCAGTACTTC
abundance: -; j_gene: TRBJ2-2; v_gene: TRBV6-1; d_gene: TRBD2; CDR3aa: CASSGRLAGGPAGELFF; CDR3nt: TGTGCCAGCAGTGGTCGACTAGCGGGGGGGCCCGCCGGGGAGCTGTTTTTT
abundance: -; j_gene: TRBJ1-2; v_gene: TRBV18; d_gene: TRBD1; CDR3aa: CASSPRRGGAENYGYTF; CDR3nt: TGTGCCAGCTCACCCCGGCGAGGGGGCGCGGAAAACTATGGCTACACCTTC
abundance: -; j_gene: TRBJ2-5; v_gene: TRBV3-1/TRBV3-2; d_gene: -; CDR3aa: CASSQDLFAKTQYF; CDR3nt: TGTGCCAGCAGCCAAGATTTGTTTGCGAAGACCCAGTACTTC
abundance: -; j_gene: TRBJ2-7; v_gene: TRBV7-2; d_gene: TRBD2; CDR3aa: CASSLAGGNEQYF; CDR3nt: TGTGCCAGCAGCTTGGCGGGGGGGAACGAGCAGTACTTC
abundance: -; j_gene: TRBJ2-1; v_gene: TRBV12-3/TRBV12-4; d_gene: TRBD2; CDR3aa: CASRRLAKQFF; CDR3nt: TGTGCCAGCAGAAGACTAGCGAAGCAGTTCTTC
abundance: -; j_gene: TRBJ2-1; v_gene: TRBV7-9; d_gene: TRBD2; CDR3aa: CASSLISGRADNEQFF; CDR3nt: TGTGCCAGCAGCTTAATCAGCGGGAGGGCGGACAATGAGCAGTTCTTC
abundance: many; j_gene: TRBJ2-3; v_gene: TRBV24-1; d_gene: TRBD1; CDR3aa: CATSDPGQGATDTQYF; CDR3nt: TGTGCCACCAGTGACCCTGGACAGGGGGCCACAGATACGCAGTATTTT
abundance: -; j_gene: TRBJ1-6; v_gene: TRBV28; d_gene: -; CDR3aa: CASSPQRSYNSPLHF; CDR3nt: TGTGCCAGCAGTCCCCAGCGCTCCTATAATTCACCCCTCCACTTT
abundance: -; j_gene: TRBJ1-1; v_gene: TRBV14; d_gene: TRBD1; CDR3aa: CASSQMTGYTEAFF; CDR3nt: TGTGCCAGCAGCCAGATGACAGGGTACACTGAAGCTTTCTTT
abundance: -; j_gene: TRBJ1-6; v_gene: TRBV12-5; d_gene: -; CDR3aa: CASGLVRVGAEEGSPLHF; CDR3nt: TGTGCTAGTGGTTTGGTTCGGGTGGGGGCAGAAGAAGGCTCACCCCTCCACTTT
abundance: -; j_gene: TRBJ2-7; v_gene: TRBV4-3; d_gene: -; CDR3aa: CASSQGQGWSYEQYF; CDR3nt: TGCGCCAGCAGCCAAGGTCAGGGGTGGTCCTACGAGCAGTACTTC
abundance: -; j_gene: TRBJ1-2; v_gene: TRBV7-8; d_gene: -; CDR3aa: CASSRQSRRLDGYTF; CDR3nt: TGTGCCAGCAGCAGACAGTCCCGGCGATTAGATGGCTACACCTTC
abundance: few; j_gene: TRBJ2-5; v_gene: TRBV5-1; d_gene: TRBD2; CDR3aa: CASSTGAGGQETQYF; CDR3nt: TGCGCCAGCAGCACAGGAGCGGGAGGGCAGGAGACCCAGTACTTC
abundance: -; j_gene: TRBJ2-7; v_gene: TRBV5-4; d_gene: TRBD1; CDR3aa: CASSLGDRTGRYEQYF; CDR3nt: TGTGCCAGCAGCTTGGGCGACAGGACAGGGAGGTACGAGCAGTACTTC
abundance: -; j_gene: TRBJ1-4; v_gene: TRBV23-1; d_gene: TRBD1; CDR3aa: CASAQDRGFSEKLFF; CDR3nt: TGCGCCAGCGCCCAAGACAGGGGTTTTTCTGAAAAACTGTTTTTT
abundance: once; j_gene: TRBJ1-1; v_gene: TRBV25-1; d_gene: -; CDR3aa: CASSEPVGSGEAFF; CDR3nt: TGTGCCAGCAGTGAACCGGTAGGCTCGGGTGAAGCTTTCTTT
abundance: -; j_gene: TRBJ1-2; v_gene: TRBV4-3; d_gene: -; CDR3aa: CASSQDHGGGVIYGYTF; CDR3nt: TGCGCCAGCAGCCAAGATCATGGAGGGGGGGTGATCTATGGCTACACCTTC
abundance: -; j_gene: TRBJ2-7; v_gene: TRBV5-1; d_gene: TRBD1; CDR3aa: CASSSGQGLEQYF; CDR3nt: TGCGCCAGCAGCTCGGGACAGGGGCTCGAGCAGTACTTC
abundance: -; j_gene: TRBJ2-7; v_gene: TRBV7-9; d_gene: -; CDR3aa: CASSLVGGPSSYEQYF; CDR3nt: TGTGCCAGCAGCTTAGTCGGCGGGCCGAGCTCCTACGAGCAGTACTTC
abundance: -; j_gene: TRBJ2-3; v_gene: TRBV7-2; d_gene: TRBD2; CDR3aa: CASSPRTRRTDTQYF; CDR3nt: TGTGCCAGCAGCCCAAGGACTAGGCGCACAGATACGCAGTATTTT
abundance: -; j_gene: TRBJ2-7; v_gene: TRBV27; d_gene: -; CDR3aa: CASSSPGPNYEQYF; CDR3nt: TGTGCCAGCAGTTCCCCAGGGCCTAACTACGAGCAGTACTTC
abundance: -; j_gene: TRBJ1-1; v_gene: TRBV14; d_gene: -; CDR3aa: CASSPRGRGTEAFF; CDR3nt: TGTGCCAGCAGCCCCCGTGGCAGGGGAACTGAAGCTTTCTTT
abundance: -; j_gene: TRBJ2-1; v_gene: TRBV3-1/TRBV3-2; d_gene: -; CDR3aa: CASSQAPGSYNEQFF; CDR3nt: TGTGCCAGCAGCCAAGCTCCAGGCTCCTACAATGAGCAGTTCTTC
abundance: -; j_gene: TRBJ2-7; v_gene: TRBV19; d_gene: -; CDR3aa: CASSDSRSGNYEQYF; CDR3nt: TGTGCCAGTAGTGATTCGCGGAGTGGAAACTACGAGCAGTACTTC
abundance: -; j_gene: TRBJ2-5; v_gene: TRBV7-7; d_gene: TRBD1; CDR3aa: CASSRRQGEETQYF; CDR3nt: TGTGCTAGCAGCCGCCGACAGGGTGAGGAGACCCAGTACTTC
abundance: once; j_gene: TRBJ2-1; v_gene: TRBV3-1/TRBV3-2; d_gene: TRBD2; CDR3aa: CASSLEREGTHNEQFF; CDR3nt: TGTGCCAGCAGCCTCGAGCGGGAGGGGACACACAATGAGCAGTTCTTC
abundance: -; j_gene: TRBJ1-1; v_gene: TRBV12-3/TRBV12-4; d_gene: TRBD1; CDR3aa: CASRIVRGTEAFF; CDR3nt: TGTGCCAGCAGGATAGTCAGGGGGACTGAAGCTTTCTTT
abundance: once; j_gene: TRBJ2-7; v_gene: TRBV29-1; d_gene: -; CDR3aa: CSVVEGRIGDEQYF; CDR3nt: TGCAGCGTTGTAGAGGGTCGGATCGGGGACGAGCAGTACTTC
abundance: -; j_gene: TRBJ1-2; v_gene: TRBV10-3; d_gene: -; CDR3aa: CAISDAGQGDGYTF; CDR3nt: TGTGCCATCAGTGATGCGGGGCAGGGAGATGGCTACACCTTC
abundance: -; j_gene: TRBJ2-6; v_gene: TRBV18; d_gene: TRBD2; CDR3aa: CASSPPGLAGTGANVLTF; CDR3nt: TGTGCCAGCTCACCCCCGGGACTAGCAGGGACTGGGGCCAACGTCCTGACTTTC
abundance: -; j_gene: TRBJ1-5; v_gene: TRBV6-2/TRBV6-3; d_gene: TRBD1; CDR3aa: CASSYPLGTGGIDQPQHF; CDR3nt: TGTGCCAGCAGTTACCCTCTCGGTACAGGGGGCATCGATCAGCCCCAGCATTTT
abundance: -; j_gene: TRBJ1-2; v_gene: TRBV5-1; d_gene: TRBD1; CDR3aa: CASSSEGQFYGYTF; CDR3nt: TGCGCCAGCAGCTCAGAGGGACAGTTCTATGGCTACACCTTC
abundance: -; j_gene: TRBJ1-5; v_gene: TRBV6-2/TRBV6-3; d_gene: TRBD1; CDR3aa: CASSLGGGQPQHF; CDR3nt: TGTGCCAGCAGCCTAGGGGGCGGCCAGCCCCAGCATTTT
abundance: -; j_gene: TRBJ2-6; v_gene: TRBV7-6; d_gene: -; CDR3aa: CASSLVGVLSGANVLTF; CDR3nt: TGTGCCAGCAGCTTAGTCGGGGTTCTGTCTGGGGCCAACGTCCTGACTTTC
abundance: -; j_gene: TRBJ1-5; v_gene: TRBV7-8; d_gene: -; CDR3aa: CASSLLGDNQPQHF; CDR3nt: TGTGCCAGCAGCTTACTAGGGGACAATCAGCCCCAGCATTTT
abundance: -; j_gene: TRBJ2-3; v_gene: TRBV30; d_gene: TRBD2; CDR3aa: CAWSSAGGLDTQYF; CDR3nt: TGTGCCTGGAGCTCGGCGGGAGGGCTGGATACGCAGTATTTT
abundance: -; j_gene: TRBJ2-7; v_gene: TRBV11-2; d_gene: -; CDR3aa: CASSFAGSYEQYF; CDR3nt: TGTGCCAGCAGCTTTGCGGGGAGCTACGAGCAGTACTTC
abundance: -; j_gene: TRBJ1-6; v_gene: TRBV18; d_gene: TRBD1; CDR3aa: CASSPQGENSPLHF; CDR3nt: TGTGCCAGCTCACCCCAGGGGGAAAATTCACCCCTCCACTTT
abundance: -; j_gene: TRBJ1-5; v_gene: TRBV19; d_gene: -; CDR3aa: CASSTVNSNQPQHF; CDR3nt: TGTGCCAGTAGCACGGTGAATAGCAATCAGCCCCAGCATTTT
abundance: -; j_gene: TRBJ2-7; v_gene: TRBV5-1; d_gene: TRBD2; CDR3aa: CASRWTSGSSYEQYF; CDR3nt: TGCGCCAGCAGGTGGACTAGCGGAAGCTCCTACGAGCAGTACTTC
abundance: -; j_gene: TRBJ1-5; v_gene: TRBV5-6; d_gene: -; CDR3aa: CASSLGVNQPQHF; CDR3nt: TGTGCCAGCAGCTTAGGAGTCAATCAGCCCCAGCATTTT
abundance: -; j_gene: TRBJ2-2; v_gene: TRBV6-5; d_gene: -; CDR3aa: CASSLGGAGELFF; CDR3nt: TGTGCCAGCAGTTTAGGGGGAGCCGGGGAGCTGTTTTTT
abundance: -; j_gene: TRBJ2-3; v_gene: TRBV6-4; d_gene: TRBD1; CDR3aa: CASSIQGVLTDTQYF; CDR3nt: TGTGCCAGCAGTATACAGGGGGTATTGACAGATACGCAGTATTTT
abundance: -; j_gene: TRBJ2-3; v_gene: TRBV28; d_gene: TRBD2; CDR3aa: CASSSPTSGRRYTQYF; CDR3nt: TGTGCCAGCAGTTCGCCTACTAGCGGGAGGAGGTATACGCAGTATTTT
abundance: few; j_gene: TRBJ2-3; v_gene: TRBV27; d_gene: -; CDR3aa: CASSLSSTDTQYF; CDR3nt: TGTGCCAGCAGCCTTTCTAGCACAGATACGCAGTATTTT
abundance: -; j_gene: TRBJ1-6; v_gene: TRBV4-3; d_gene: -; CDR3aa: CASSQEGGGSPLHF; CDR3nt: TGCGCCAGCAGCCAAGAAGGCGGTGGCTCACCCCTCCACTTT
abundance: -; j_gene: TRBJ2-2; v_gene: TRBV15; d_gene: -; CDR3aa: CATHVSRGRDGGTGELFF; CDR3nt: TGTGCCACCCACGTGAGCCGCGGGCGGGACGGGGGCACCGGGGAGCTGTTTTTT
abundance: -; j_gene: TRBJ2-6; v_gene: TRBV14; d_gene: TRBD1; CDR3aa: CASSQGQGIYFSGANVLTF; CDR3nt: TGTGCCAGCAGCCAGGGACAGGGTATTTACTTCTCTGGGGCCAACGTCCTGACTTTC